The 31 T cell receptor beta chains presented below share a single source sample, sequenced in a study of blood T cell repertoires in COVID-19. Only in-frame clones appear in the TCRdb table, and some are missing; sequencing was by immunoSEQ multiplex PCR. The sample records roughly 300,000 clones, under 90% being singletons. Sequencing was carried out using peripheral blood. These receptors were obtained from a woman in her twenties or thirties with COVID-19, enrolled during active disease.

V usage is TRBV2 and J usage is TRBJ1-5, with 8 bases that match TRBD1. This CDR3 is 13 amino acids long. J lost 5 bases, V lost 8 bases, and 5 bases had no gene match. The germline CDR1 and CDR2 sequences are SNHLY and FYNNEI. CDR3 nucleotides: TGTGCCAGCGCCGGACAGGGCGATCAGCCCCAGCATTTT. It yields the protein CASAGQGDQPQHF.

This clone is a singleton in its sample. The chain's CDR3 is CASSGQGSYNEQFF. In nucleotides, the CDR3 is TGTGCCAGTAGTGGACAGGGGTCCTACAATGAGCAGTTCTTC. The V call is TRBV19, the J call TRBJ2-1; the match to TRBD1 covers 9 bases. The CDR3 spans 14 residues. V lost 5 bases to trimming and J lost 1 base; unmatched junction nucleotides: 0. The germline CDR1 and CDR2 sequences are LNHDA and SQIVND (reference sequence).

The rearrangement uses TRBV7-2 and TRBJ2-7; 7 bases align to TRBD1. The V gene end was trimmed by 4 bases and the J gene end by 2 bases; junction bases not matched to a gene: 8. The germline gives CDR1 SGHTA, CDR2 FQGNSA. The length of the CDR3 is 15 residues. The CDR3, as DNA: TGTGCCAGCAGCTCGCCGGGACAGATACCCTACGAGCAGTACTTC. Translation: CASSSPGQIPYEQYF.

The genes are TRBV3-1 (or the pseudogene TRBV3-2) and TRBJ1-5, with D possibly matching TRBD1 (5 bases). V was clipped by 1 base and J by 1 base, with 8 bases between them. CDR3 length: 15 residues. Germline assignment: CDR1 LGHDT and CDR2 YNNKEL (reference sequence). CDR3 region: CASSQGSGSNQPQHF. CDR3 sequence (DNA): TGTGCCAGCAGCCAAGGGTCAGGGAGCAATCAGCCCCAGCATTTT.

The J gene is TRBJ1-5, the V gene TRBV6-5; 8 bases are a match to TRBD1. CDR1 and CDR2 from the germline V gene are MNHEY and SVGAGI. CDR3 length: 14 residues. With 8 bases clipped from V and 5 bases from J, the junction kept 8 bases outside the gene matches. CDR3 bases: TGTGCCAGCGGGGGACAGGCCCCATATCAGCCCCAGCATTTT. Its translation: CASGGQAPYQPQHF.

The V gene is TRBV7-9, the J gene TRBJ2-5; tentative D call: TRBD2 (6 bases). Germline V gene sequence: CDR1 SEHNR, CDR2 FQNEAQ (reference sequence). CDR3 length: 13 residues. V lost 5 bases to trimming and J lost 0 bases, with 7 bases between them. Written as DNA, the CDR3 is TGTGCCAGCAGCGGAGGGTACCAAGAGACCCAGTACTTC. Protein sequence: CASSGGYQETQYF.

The J gene is TRBJ1-2, the V gene TRBV13; TRBD1 is a possible D gene (5 bases). This CDR3 is built from 15 residues. CDR1 is PRHDT, CDR2 FYEKMQ, per germline (reference sequence). Trimming removed 5 bases from V and 7 bases from J, with 20 bases in between. CDR3 sequence: CASSPRRQSGFGYTF. For the CDR3, the DNA is TGTGCCAGCAGCCCGAGAAGACAGAGCGGGTTTGGCTACACCTTC.

This clone was counted a few times. The rearrangement links TRBV4-1 to TRBJ1-5; 8 bases agree with TRBD1. Trimming cost V 4 bases and J 6 bases; bases outside gene matches: 5. The CDR3 sequence is 14 residues long. In germline, CDR1 is MGHRA, CDR2 YSYEKL. In DNA, the CDR3 is TGCGCCAGCAGCCCAGGACAGGGAGGTCAGCCCCAGCATTTT. It codes for CASSPGQGGQPQHF.

The chain is built from TRBV20-1 and TRBJ2-7; TRBD1 is a possible D gene (5 bases). Germline assignment: CDR1 DFQATT and CDR2 SNEGSKA (reference sequence). Trimming took 3 bases from V and 5 from J, leaving 11 bases between them. The CDR3 spans 12 residues. The CDR3 is CSASRGFNEQYV. CDR3 bases: TGCAGTGCTAGTAGGGGTTTCAACGAGCAGTACGTC.

The chain couples TRBV5-6 to TRBJ2-3, with D tentatively TRBD1 (6 bases). Germline values: CDR1 SGHDT, CDR2 YYEEEE. V lost 0 bases, J lost 1 base, and 18 bases lay in between. This CDR3 spans 18 amino acids. CDR3 loop: CASSLGQGTIFGTDTQYF. CDR3 in DNA: TGTGCCAGCAGCTTGGGGCAGGGGACGATCTTTGGCACAGATACGCAGTATTTT.

The J gene is TRBJ1-6, the V gene TRBV4-2, with D perhaps matching TRBD1 (5 bases). The V gene's germline CDR1 is LGHNA and CDR2 YNFKEQ. The CDR3 has 15 amino acids. Trimming took 4 bases from V and 5 from J, leaving 12 bases between them. The CDR3 region is CASSPRRGDNSPLHF. CDR3 bases: TGTGCCAGCAGCCCCCGACGGGGGGATAATTCACCCCTCCACTTT.

The rearrangement uses TRBV5-1 and TRBJ2-3; 8 bases align to TRBD2. The CDR3 extends over 16 amino acids. The V segment lost 5 bases and the J segment 3 bases; nucleotides outside the gene matches: 11. The germline gives CDR1 SGHRS, CDR2 YFSETQ. DNA of the CDR3: TGCGCCAGCAGTTTCGGGGGGGCCGATACGACAGATACGCAGTATTTT. It translates to CASSFGGADTTDTQYF.

The genes are TRBV27 and TRBJ1-6; 8 nucleotides match TRBD1. V shed 3 bases, J shed 13 bases, and the junction held 2 bases outside the gene matches. The CDR3 loop spans 12 amino acids. The V gene's germline CDR1 is MNHEY and CDR2 SMNVEV (reference sequence). The CDR3 here is CASSFRGRPLHF. CDR3 in DNA: TGTGCCAGCAGTTTCAGGGGGCGGCCCCTCCACTTT.

V and J are TRBV11-2 and TRBJ1-3; D remains unclear. With 5 bases removed from V and 4 bases from J, the gap between germline ends came to 12 bases. The CDR3 runs to 14 residues. Germline V gene lookup returns CDR1 SGHAT and CDR2 FQNNGV. CDR3 coding DNA: TGTGCCAGCAGCCTAGCGTCCCGGGGAAACACCATATATTTT. Translating it yields CASSLASRGNTIYF.

The V and J genes are TRBV9 and TRBJ2-1; 8 nucleotides match TRBD2. Per the germline V gene, CDR1 is SGDLS and CDR2 is YYNGEE. V gave up 2 bases and J gave up 7 bases; unmatched junction bases: 8. The CDR3 has 15 amino acids. The CDR3 DNA reads TGTGCCAGCAGCGTTTTCGGGGGGGGTCCGAATGAGCAGTTCTTC. Translated, it gives CASSVFGGGPNEQFF. The full variable domain, in which reference TRBV9 and TRBJ2-1 provide the parts outside the CDR3, is DSGVTQTPKHLITATGQRVTLRCSPRSGDLSVYWYQQSLDQGLQFLIQYYNGEERAKGNILERFSAQQFPDLHSELNLSSLELGDSALYFCASSVFGGGPNEQFFGPGTRLTVL.

The V and J genes are TRBV10-1 and TRBJ1-6; TRBD1 matches 9 bases. With V trimmed by 6 bases and J by 10 bases, 4 bases remained unmatched. Germline loops: CDR1 WNHNN, CDR2 SYGVQD (reference sequence). The CDR3 consists of 13 residues. The chain's CDR3 is CASRGQGQSPLHF. The CDR3 coding sequence is TGCGCCAGCAGGGGACAGGGTCAATCACCCCTCCACTTT.

The rearrangement links TRBV5-1 to TRBJ2-6; 13 bases are shared with TRBD2. The ends lost 0 bases at V and 2 bases at J; junction bases unmatched: 2. The CDR3 runs to 18 residues. Germline lookup yields CDR1 SGHRS and CDR2 YFSETQ. The CDR3 is CASSLGGTSGAGANVLTF. Here the CDR3 DNA reads TGCGCCAGCAGCTTGGGAGGGACTAGCGGGGCTGGGGCCAACGTCCTGACTTTC.

The chain joins TRBV12-3 or TRBV12-4 to TRBJ1-1; a possible D gene is TRBD1 (6 bases). The CDR3 spans 12 residues. V gave up 6 bases and J gave up 8 bases, with 13 bases separating them. The CDR3 nucleotides read TGTGCCAGCAGCCCCTCCGACAGGGAAGCTTTCTTT. Its translation: CASSPSDREAFF.

The V gene is TRBV4-2, the J gene TRBJ1-4; D is unclear. CDR1 LGHNA and CDR2 YNFKEQ come from the germline V gene. This CDR3 is 15 amino acids long. Trimming cost V 2 bases and J 7 bases, with 14 bases left between them. The DNA for the CDR3 is TGTGCCAGCAGCCAATCCGGGATTCGGGGTGAAAAACTGTTTTTT. Protein sequence: CASSQSGIRGEKLFF.

The chain uses TRBV5-1 and TRBJ2-1, with a possible D match to TRBD1 (6 bases). Trimming took 4 bases from V and 9 from J, leaving 17 bases between them. The V gene's germline CDR1 is SGHRS and CDR2 YFSETQ. The CDR3 extends over 14 amino acids. This CDR3 reads CASSQLGGTGEQFF. Written as DNA, the CDR3 is TGCGCCAGCAGCCAACTAGGGGGTACGGGTGAGCAGTTCTTC.

The chain carries TRBV6-5 and TRBJ1-1; a weak D match, TRBD1 (6 bases). CDR1 and CDR2 (germline): MNHEY, SVGAGI. The CDR3 sequence is 15 residues long. V gave up 6 bases and J gave up 4 bases, with 18 bases separating them. The CDR3 region is CASSRGGDVGTEAFF. The CDR3 nucleotides read TGTGCCAGCAGCCGAGGGGGTGATGTTGGCACTGAAGCTTTCTTT.

This rearrangement joins TRBV7-8 to TRBJ2-5; D is possibly TRBD2 (6 bases). The CDR3 has 16 amino acids. V was trimmed by 5 bases and J by 1 base, leaving 17 bases between them. The germline CDR1 and CDR2 sequences are SGHVS and FQNEAQ. Here the CDR3 DNA reads TGTGCCAGCAGCCCCGGGGGTGGGGTCTCCCAAGAGACCCAGTACTTC. Protein product: CASSPGGGVSQETQYF.

The chain couples TRBV20-1 to TRBJ1-2; no firm D call. This CDR3 region has 10 residues. CDR1 and CDR2 from the germline V gene are DFQATT and SNEGSKA (reference sequence). V dropped 4 bases and J dropped 7 bases, with 7 bases sitting between them. In DNA form, the CDR3 reads TGCAGTGCTATTTTCGGTGGCTACACCTTC. It codes for CSAIFGGYTF.

J is TRBJ1-2 and V is TRBV5-6, with D perhaps TRBD1 (6 bases). V lost 5 bases and J lost 5, with 22 bases in between. CDR1 and CDR2 (germline): SGHDT, YYEEEE. The CDR3 runs to 16 residues. CDR3 sequence (DNA): TGTGCCAGCAGGCACCCGGCCGCCGGGACACCATATGGCTACACCTTC. Translation gives CASRHPAAGTPYGYTF. Using reference TRBV5-6 and TRBJ1-2 for the parts outside the CDR3, the full variable domain is DAGVTQSPTHLIKTRGQQVTLRCSPKSGHDTVSWYQQALGQGPQFIFQYYEEEERQRGNFPDRFSGHQFPNYSSELNVNALLLGDSALYLCASRHPAAGTPYGYTFGSGTRLTVV.

The V call is TRBV6-5, the J call TRBJ1-5; D uncertain. Trimming removed 5 bases from V and 3 bases from J, with 14 bases in between. Germline-derived CDR1 and CDR2 are MNHEY and SVGAGI. The CDR3 runs to 15 residues. Written as DNA, the CDR3 is TGTGCCAGCAGTCCAGGTCGGGGTAACAATCAGCCCCAGCATTTT. Protein sequence: CASSPGRGNNQPQHF.

There are a few counts of this clone. This CDR3 reads CASSPTSGGAGELFF. The CDR3 DNA follows: TGTGCCAGCAGCCCGACTAGCGGGGGCGCCGGGGAGCTGTTTTTT. The chain uses TRBV6-4 and TRBJ2-2; 12 bases match TRBD2. With 6 bases clipped from V and 6 bases from J, the junction kept 5 bases outside the gene matches. This CDR3 comprises 15 residues. Germline lookup yields CDR1 MRHNA and CDR2 SNTAGT.

V is TRBV19 and J is TRBJ1-1; 12 nucleotides align to TRBD1. V lost 7 bases to trimming and J lost 1 base; unmatched junction nucleotides: 4. The germline CDR1 and CDR2 sequences are LNHDA and SQIVND (reference sequence). The CDR3 has 15 amino acids. For the CDR3, the DNA is TGTGCCAGTACCGGGACAGGGGGCTGGAACACTGAAGCTTTCTTT. Protein product: CASTGTGGWNTEAFF.

The chain employs TRBV28 and TRBJ1-5, with 8 nucleotides matching TRBD1. J lost 2 bases, V lost 6 bases, and 12 bases had no gene match. The CDR3 spans 17 residues. The germline CDR1 and CDR2 sequences are MDHEN and SYDVKM. This chain's CDR3 is CASRARQGAGGNQPQHF. In DNA form, the CDR3 reads TGTGCCAGCAGGGCTAGGCAGGGGGCCGGGGGCAATCAGCCCCAGCATTTT.

The CDR3 is CATSDPRGSGNTIYF. CDR3 nucleotide sequence: TGTGCCACCAGTGACCCCAGGGGTTCTGGAAACACCATATATTTT. The chain recombines TRBV24-1 with TRBJ1-3; possibly TRBD1 for D (6 bases). There are 15 residues in the CDR3. Germline values: CDR1 KGHDR, CDR2 SFDVKD. V dropped 4 bases and J dropped 1 base, with 10 bases sitting between them.

The chain carries TRBV6-6 and TRBJ1-1; D ambiguous. This CDR3 has 14 residues. Per germline, CDR1 MNHNY and CDR2 SVGAGI (reference sequence). V lost 10 bases to trimming and J lost 3 bases, with 18 bases between them. The CDR3: CATRPHTGHTEAFF. CDR3 DNA sequence: TGTGCCACCCGCCCCCATACGGGTCACACTGAAGCTTTCTTT.

The rearrangement uses TRBV4-1 and TRBJ2-3; TRBD2 agrees at 8 bases. CDR3 length: 16 residues. CDR1 and CDR2 from the germline V gene are MGHRA and YSYEKL. The J segment lost 1 base and the V segment lost 0 bases, leaving 3 bases of the junction unmatched. CDR3 amino acids: CASSQDWRGGTDTQYF. CDR3 coding DNA: TGCGCCAGCAGCCAAGATTGGCGGGGGGGCACAGATACGCAGTATTTT.